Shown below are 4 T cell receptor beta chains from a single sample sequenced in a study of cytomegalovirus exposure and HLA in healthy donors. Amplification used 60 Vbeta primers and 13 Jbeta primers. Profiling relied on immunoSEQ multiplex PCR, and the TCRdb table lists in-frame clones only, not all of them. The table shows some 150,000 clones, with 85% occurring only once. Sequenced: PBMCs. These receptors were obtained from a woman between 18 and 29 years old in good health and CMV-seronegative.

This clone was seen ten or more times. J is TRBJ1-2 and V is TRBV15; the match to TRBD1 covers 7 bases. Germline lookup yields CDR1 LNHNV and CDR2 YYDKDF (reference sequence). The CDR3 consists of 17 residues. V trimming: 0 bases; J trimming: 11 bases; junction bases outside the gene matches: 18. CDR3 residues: CATSRDRLLSAGGSYTF. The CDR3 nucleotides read TGTGCCACCAGCAGAGATCGATTATTATCCGCAGGGGGAAGTTACACCTTC.

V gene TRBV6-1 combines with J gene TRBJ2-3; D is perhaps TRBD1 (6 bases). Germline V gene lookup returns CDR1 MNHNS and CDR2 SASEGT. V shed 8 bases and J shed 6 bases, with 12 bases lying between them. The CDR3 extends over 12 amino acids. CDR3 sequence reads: CASARGKDTQYF. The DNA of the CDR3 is TGTGCCAGCGCGAGGGGGAAGGATACGCAGTATTTT.

The CDR3 reads CASSLFLAGNTDTQYF. CDR3 DNA sequence: TGTGCCAGCAGCTTATTCCTAGCGGGAAATACAGATACGCAGTATTTT. V and J are TRBV7-2 and TRBJ2-3; 9 nucleotides match TRBD2. V lost 2 bases, J lost 3 bases, and 6 bases stayed unmatched. This CDR3 is built from 16 residues. CDR1 and CDR2 from the germline V gene are SGHTA and FQGNSA.

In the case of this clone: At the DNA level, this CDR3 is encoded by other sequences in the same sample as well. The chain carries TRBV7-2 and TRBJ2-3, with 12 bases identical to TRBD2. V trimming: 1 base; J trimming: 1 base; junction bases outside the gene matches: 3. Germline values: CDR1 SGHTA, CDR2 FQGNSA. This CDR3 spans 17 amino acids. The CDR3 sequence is CASSLVLAGGGTDTQYF. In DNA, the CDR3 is TGTGCCAGCAGCTTAGTTCTAGCGGGAGGGGGCACAGATACGCAGTATTTT.